The rows below give T cell receptor beta chains drawn from one sample of a study of human T cells and chemical hapten exposure. TCRdb analysed the RACE reads with MiXCR anew, one entry per CDR3 protein. Here the sample spans some 150,000 distinct CDR3 sequences, roughly 10% being singletons. Sample: whole blood, taken in connection with sensitization to the hapten diphenylcyclopropenone (DPC). The receptor source for this set is a woman between 45 and 60 years old with alopecia areata. Some clones in this sample may be carry-over from other donors' samples. The CDR3 runs from the conserved cysteine through the conserved F or W. The D gene is left open where the match is weak. Only some rows state a clone size, as once, few, many or a class for expanded clones.

v_gene: TRBV12-3/TRBV12-4; j_gene: TRBJ1-5; len: 12; abundance: many; d_gene: .; CDR3aa: CASSFGNQPQHF; CDR3nt: TGTGCCAGCAGTTTCGGGAATCAGCCCCAGCATTTT
v_gene: TRBV27; j_gene: TRBJ2-3; len: 14; abundance: few; d_gene: .; CDR3aa: CASSARAGIDTQYF; CDR3nt: TGTGCCAGCAGTGCCAGGGCGGGAATAGATACGCAGTATTTT
v_gene: TRBV7-6; j_gene: TRBJ2-3; len: 15; abundance: .; d_gene: .; CDR3aa: CASSPQTVSTDTQYF; CDR3nt: TGTGCCAGCAGCCCCCAGACAGTTAGCACAGATACGCAGTATTTT
v_gene: TRBV6-2/TRBV6-3; j_gene: TRBJ2-5; len: 11; abundance: .; d_gene: .; CDR3aa: CATSGQETQYF; CDR3nt: TGTGCCACAAGCGGCCAAGAGACCCAGTACTTC
v_gene: TRBV7-6; j_gene: TRBJ2-2; len: 15; abundance: once; d_gene: TRBD2; CDR3aa: CVSRLAGGSTGELFF; CDR3nt: TGTGTCAGCAGACTAGCGGGAGGGAGTACCGGGGAGCTGTTTTTT
v_gene: TRBV12-3/TRBV12-4; j_gene: TRBJ2-7; len: 14; abundance: many; d_gene: .; CDR3aa: CASSLALNPYEQYF; CDR3nt: TGTGCCAGCAGTTTAGCTCTCAACCCGTACGAGCAGTACTTC
v_gene: TRBV3-1; j_gene: TRBJ2-2; len: 16; abundance: .; d_gene: .; CDR3aa: CASSQDRAPYTGELFF; CDR3nt: TGTGCCAGCAGCCAAGACCGGGCGCCGTACACCGGGGAGCTGTTTTTT
v_gene: TRBV7-2; j_gene: TRBJ2-2; len: 12; abundance: many; d_gene: .; CDR3aa: CASNHRAGELFF; CDR3nt: TGTGCCAGCAACCACAGGGCCGGGGAGCTGTTTTTT
v_gene: TRBV12-3/TRBV12-4; j_gene: TRBJ2-1; len: 13; abundance: many; d_gene: TRBD2; CDR3aa: CASSLLAGGEQFF; CDR3nt: TGTGCCAGCAGTTTACTAGCGGGAGGTGAGCAGTTCTTC
v_gene: TRBV7-2; j_gene: TRBJ2-1; len: 16; abundance: .; d_gene: TRBD1; CDR3aa: CASSLGRDRVSNEQFF; CDR3nt: TGTGCCAGCAGCTTAGGCCGGGACAGGGTTTCGAATGAGCAGTTCTTC
v_gene: TRBV6-6; j_gene: TRBJ2-5; len: 15; abundance: few; d_gene: .; CDR3aa: CASSFPSRGRETQYF; CDR3nt: TGTGCCAGCAGTTTCCCGAGTCGGGGGCGAGAGACCCAGTACTTC
v_gene: TRBV28; j_gene: TRBJ2-1; len: 13; abundance: few; d_gene: TRBD2; CDR3aa: CASRLAGAHEQFF; CDR3nt: TGTGCCAGCCGACTAGCGGGAGCACATGAGCAGTTCTTC
v_gene: TRBV7-6; j_gene: TRBJ2-3; len: 17; abundance: .; d_gene: .; CDR3aa: CASSLSPPLAGGDTQYF; CDR3nt: TGTGCCAGCAGCTTATCTCCACCCCTTGCCGGGGGTGATACGCAGTATTTT
v_gene: TRBV5-5; j_gene: TRBJ1-1; len: 16; abundance: many; d_gene: TRBD1; CDR3aa: CASSLVVGTGKAEAFF; CDR3nt: TGTGCCAGCAGCTTGGTAGTAGGGACAGGGAAGGCTGAAGCTTTCTTT
v_gene: TRBV7-2; j_gene: TRBJ1-5; len: 14; abundance: .; d_gene: .; CDR3aa: CASSSLGSNQPQHF; CDR3nt: TGTGCCAGCAGCTCCTTAGGAAGCAATCAGCCCCAGCATTTT
v_gene: TRBV20-1; j_gene: TRBJ2-7; len: 17; abundance: .; d_gene: TRBD2; CDR3aa: CSARSGLAGGPPSEQYF; CDR3nt: TGCAGTGCTAGGTCGGGACTAGCGGGAGGGCCCCCATCCGAGCAGTACTTC
v_gene: TRBV30; j_gene: TRBJ2-1; len: 14; abundance: few; d_gene: .; CDR3aa: CAWSRGGSYNEQFF; CDR3nt: TGTGCCTGGAGTAGGGGCGGCTCCTACAATGAGCAGTTCTTC
v_gene: TRBV18; j_gene: TRBJ2-7; len: 15; abundance: many; d_gene: .; CDR3aa: CASSPDSPGQGGQYF; CDR3nt: TGTGCCAGCTCACCAGACTCCCCCGGACAAGGAGGTCAGTACTTC
v_gene: TRBV19; j_gene: TRBJ2-2; len: 14; abundance: many; d_gene: .; CDR3aa: CASSRAANTGELFF; CDR3nt: TGTGCCAGTAGTAGAGCGGCGAACACCGGGGAGCTGTTTTTT
v_gene: TRBV28; j_gene: TRBJ2-7; len: 19; abundance: many; d_gene: TRBD2; CDR3aa: CASSLHAGSSAGGSYEQYF; CDR3nt: TGTGCCAGCAGTTTGCATGCGGGGAGTTCTGCGGGAGGTTCCTACGAGCAGTACTTC
v_gene: TRBV5-1; j_gene: TRBJ1-6; len: 14; abundance: few; d_gene: .; CDR3aa: CASSPRTDGSPLHF; CDR3nt: TGCGCCAGCAGCCCAAGGACAGACGGGTCACCCCTCCACTTT
v_gene: TRBV18; j_gene: TRBJ2-7; len: 16; abundance: .; d_gene: .; CDR3aa: CASSLRDKGTSYEQYF; CDR3nt: TGTGCCAGCTCACTCCGAGATAAGGGGACCTCCTACGAGCAGTACTTC
v_gene: TRBV6-2/TRBV6-3; j_gene: TRBJ2-7; len: 13; abundance: many; d_gene: .; CDR3aa: CASSYPQAYEQYF; CDR3nt: TGTGCCAGCAGTTACCCCCAGGCCTACGAGCAGTACTTC
v_gene: TRBV5-1; j_gene: TRBJ2-3; len: 16; abundance: .; d_gene: .; CDR3aa: CASSLGAALHTDTQYF; CDR3nt: TGCGCCAGCAGCTTGGGAGCGGCCCTGCACACAGATACGCAGTATTTT
v_gene: TRBV5-1; j_gene: TRBJ2-5; len: 14; abundance: many; d_gene: TRBD2; CDR3aa: CASSPGLEGVTQYF; CDR3nt: TGCGCCAGCAGCCCGGGACTAGAGGGCGTGACCCAGTACTTC
v_gene: TRBV5-5; j_gene: TRBJ2-7; len: 14; abundance: .; d_gene: .; CDR3aa: CASSLVGSSYEQYF; CDR3nt: TGTGCCAGCAGCTTGGTAGGGTCCTCCTACGAGCAGTACTTC
v_gene: TRBV29-1; j_gene: TRBJ2-5; len: 10; abundance: .; d_gene: .; CDR3aa: CSGSIETQYF; CDR3nt: TGCAGCGGGTCGATAGAGACCCAGTACTTC
v_gene: TRBV5-6; j_gene: TRBJ1-2; len: 15; abundance: few; d_gene: .; CDR3aa: CASSLPRLRGYGYTF; CDR3nt: TGTGCCAGCAGCTTGCCCCGGCTCCGGGGGTATGGCTACACCTTC
v_gene: TRBV5-1; j_gene: TRBJ1-1; len: 14; abundance: many; d_gene: .; CDR3aa: CASRPTGPNTEAFF; CDR3nt: TGCGCCAGCAGACCGACAGGTCCGAACACTGAAGCTTTCTTT
v_gene: TRBV6-5; j_gene: TRBJ1-3; len: 14; abundance: .; d_gene: .; CDR3aa: CASSYGGFGNTIYF; CDR3nt: TGTGCCAGCAGTTACGGGGGGTTTGGAAACACCATATATTTT
v_gene: TRBV20-1; j_gene: TRBJ1-6; len: 15; abundance: many; d_gene: .; CDR3aa: CSARDSDRFESPLHF; CDR3nt: TGCAGTGCTAGAGATAGTGACCGGTTTGAGTCACCCCTCCACTTT
v_gene: TRBV14; j_gene: TRBJ2-1; len: 13; abundance: .; d_gene: .; CDR3aa: CASSQVRYNEQFF; CDR3nt: TGTGCCAGCAGCCAAGTACGGTACAATGAGCAGTTCTTC
v_gene: TRBV29-1; j_gene: TRBJ2-1; len: 15; abundance: .; d_gene: TRBD2; CDR3aa: CSVLASGSLGNEQFF; CDR3nt: TGCAGCGTTCTAGCTAGCGGGAGTTTAGGCAATGAGCAGTTCTTC
v_gene: TRBV7-2; j_gene: TRBJ1-1; len: 19; abundance: few; d_gene: .; CDR3aa: CASSPGIGVGALADTEAFF; CDR3nt: TGTGCCAGCAGCCCCGGAATTGGGGTGGGGGCTCTTGCGGACACTGAAGCTTTCTTT
v_gene: TRBV30; j_gene: TRBJ1-2; len: 14; abundance: many; d_gene: TRBD1; CDR3aa: CAWSTDRGLSGYTF; CDR3nt: TGTGCCTGGAGCACGGACAGGGGGCTTTCGGGCTACACCTTC